Listed below are T cell receptor beta chains from one sample, sequenced in a study of T-cell reconstitution after alpha-beta-depleted transplantation in children. In TCRdb, the PCR reads were re-called with MiXCR into one record per CDR3 protein. The sample contains more than 15,000 distinct CDR3 sequences, around 5.1% of which appear only once. Source: PBMCs, taken before TCRalphabeta/CD19-depleted stem cell transplant. The receptors here all came from a boy aged 5-17 years with acute lymphoblastic leukemia, due to receive a stem cell transplant. Both conserved end residues are part of each CDR3. The order of the fields is CDR3 DNA, CDR3 protein, D gene, J gene, clone size, V gene. A D gene is named only where the DNA matches it firmly. Clone size, where shown, is once, few, many, or a class for clones that have expanded.

CDR3nt: TGTGCCAGCAGTTTCGTGGGGCGGGGTCGAAACATTCAGTACTTC
CDR3aa: CASSFVGRGRNIQYF
d_gene: NA
j_gene: TRBJ2-4
abundance: many
v_gene: TRBV6-2/TRBV6-3

CDR3nt: TGTGCCAGCAGGGGACAGGGGATGTACAATGAGCAGTTCTTC
CDR3aa: CASRGQGMYNEQFF
d_gene: TRBD1
j_gene: TRBJ2-1
abundance: medium-sized
v_gene: TRBV12-3/TRBV12-4

CDR3nt: TGTGCCAGCAGCCAATGGACTAGCAATGAGCAGTTCTTC
CDR3aa: CASSQWTSNEQFF
d_gene: TRBD2
j_gene: TRBJ2-1
abundance: many
v_gene: TRBV3-1

CDR3nt: TGTGCCAGCAGGTATGGCACTAGGGCCAACACTGAAGCTTTCTTT
CDR3aa: CASRYGTRANTEAFF
d_gene: NA
j_gene: TRBJ1-1
abundance: many
v_gene: TRBV7-2

CDR3nt: TGTGCCAGCAGCAAGGGACGGGAGATCAATGAGCAGTTCTTC
CDR3aa: CASSKGREINEQFF
d_gene: NA
j_gene: TRBJ2-1
abundance: many
v_gene: TRBV7-2

CDR3nt: TGTGCCAGCAGTTTTCCGCTAGACAGACGTAATGAGCAGTTCTTC
CDR3aa: CASSFPLDRRNEQFF
d_gene: NA
j_gene: TRBJ2-1
abundance: many
v_gene: TRBV28

CDR3nt: TGTGCCAGCAGCCAAGATGGGAGACTAACAGATACGCAGTATTTT
CDR3aa: CASSQDGRLTDTQYF
d_gene: NA
j_gene: TRBJ2-3
abundance: medium-sized
v_gene: TRBV4-2

CDR3nt: TGTGCTAGTGGTCCCCATTCCCGGGCCGCAAACACTGAAGCTTTCTTT
CDR3aa: CASGPHSRAANTEAFF
d_gene: NA
j_gene: TRBJ1-1
abundance: many
v_gene: TRBV12-5

CDR3nt: TGTGCCAGCGCCGCCCTCAACACTGAAGCTTTCTTT
CDR3aa: CASAALNTEAFF
d_gene: NA
j_gene: TRBJ1-1
abundance: many
v_gene: TRBV7-9

CDR3nt: TGTGCCAGCAGCTCCCCTGGGACTTCCTACGAGCAGTACTTC
CDR3aa: CASSSPGTSYEQYF
d_gene: NA
j_gene: TRBJ2-7
abundance: many
v_gene: TRBV7-6

CDR3nt: TGTGCCAGCTCACCAGAGTTCTCCTACAATGAGCAGTTCTTC
CDR3aa: CASSPEFSYNEQFF
d_gene: NA
j_gene: TRBJ2-1
abundance: many
v_gene: TRBV18

CDR3nt: TGTGCCAGCAGTACGGGGGGCCCCTACAATGAGCAGTTCTTC
CDR3aa: CASSTGGPYNEQFF
d_gene: NA
j_gene: TRBJ2-1
abundance: many
v_gene: TRBV6-5

CDR3nt: TGTGCCAGCAGTCTTCGGCAGCTTGCGAACACCGGGGAGCTGTTTTTT
CDR3aa: CASSLRQLANTGELFF
d_gene: NA
j_gene: TRBJ2-2
abundance: many
v_gene: TRBV2

CDR3nt: TGTGCCAGCAGCGACCAATCCCCATGGTCACCCCTCCACTTT
CDR3aa: CASSDQSPWSPLHF
d_gene: NA
j_gene: TRBJ1-6
abundance: many
v_gene: TRBV7-9

CDR3nt: TGTGCCAGCAGTTTAGCGGGAGTCTTGAATGAGCAGTTCTTC
CDR3aa: CASSLAGVLNEQFF
d_gene: NA
j_gene: TRBJ2-1
abundance: medium-sized
v_gene: TRBV12-3/TRBV12-4

CDR3nt: TGTGCCAGCAGCTCCCAGACAACTCAAGAGACCCAGTACTTC
CDR3aa: CASSSQTTQETQYF
d_gene: NA
j_gene: TRBJ2-5
abundance: many
v_gene: TRBV9

CDR3nt: TGTGCCAGCAGCTTAGTTTCCTACGAGCAGTACTTC
CDR3aa: CASSLVSYEQYF
d_gene: NA
j_gene: TRBJ2-7
abundance: medium-sized
v_gene: TRBV7-9

CDR3nt: TGTGCCAGCAGTCGACAGGATAATTCACCCCTCCACTTT
CDR3aa: CASSRQDNSPLHF
d_gene: NA
j_gene: TRBJ1-6
abundance: many
v_gene: TRBV27

CDR3nt: TGTGCCAGCAGCTTGGGGGGTTTTGACAATCAGCCCCAGCATTTT
CDR3aa: CASSLGGFDNQPQHF
d_gene: NA
j_gene: TRBJ1-5
abundance: many
v_gene: TRBV5-6

CDR3nt: TGTGCCTGGTTGGGGGTTGGAAGAGATACGCAGTATTTT
CDR3aa: CAWLGVGRDTQYF
d_gene: NA
j_gene: TRBJ2-3
abundance: many
v_gene: TRBV30

CDR3nt: TGTGCCAGCAGCCCTGAAGAGCGGGAGGGTAGCTCTGGGGCCAACGTCCTGACTTTC
CDR3aa: CASSPEEREGSSGANVLTF
d_gene: TRBD2
j_gene: TRBJ2-6
abundance: many
v_gene: TRBV3-1

CDR3nt: TGTGCCAGCAGCTCCCTGCTAGCGGGAGGCTACGAGCAGTACTTC
CDR3aa: CASSSLLAGGYEQYF
d_gene: TRBD2
j_gene: TRBJ2-7
abundance: many
v_gene: TRBV7-2

CDR3nt: TGTGCCAGCAGTGCCCGACAGGGAATCGAGCAGTACTTC
CDR3aa: CASSARQGIEQYF
d_gene: TRBD1
j_gene: TRBJ2-7
abundance: many
v_gene: TRBV6-1

CDR3nt: TGTGCCACCAGCAGGGACGCCCCCGGGGTCGGCGAGCAGTACTTC
CDR3aa: CATSRDAPGVGEQYF
d_gene: NA
j_gene: TRBJ2-7
abundance: many
v_gene: TRBV15

CDR3nt: TGTGCCAGTAGTACCACCCACCTAGCGGGACATGCCTACGAGCAGTACTTC
CDR3aa: CASSTTHLAGHAYEQYF
d_gene: TRBD2
j_gene: TRBJ2-7
abundance: many
v_gene: TRBV19

CDR3nt: TGTGCCAGCAGCCGATCTCGGTGGGGATCTGGGGCCAACGTCCTGACTTTC
CDR3aa: CASSRSRWGSGANVLTF
d_gene: NA
j_gene: TRBJ2-6
abundance: many
v_gene: TRBV7-3

CDR3nt: TGTGCCAGCAGCTCCAAGGACAGGTTCGGTCAGCCCCAGCATTTT
CDR3aa: CASSSKDRFGQPQHF
d_gene: TRBD1
j_gene: TRBJ1-5
abundance: many
v_gene: TRBV7-8

CDR3nt: TGTGCCAGCAGCCGGACAGGTTTTAATGAAAAACTGTTTTTT
CDR3aa: CASSRTGFNEKLFF
d_gene: TRBD1
j_gene: TRBJ1-4
abundance: many
v_gene: TRBV9

CDR3nt: TGTGCCAGCAGCCCAGGGGGGTGGGCGCAGTATTTT
CDR3aa: CASSPGGWAQYF
d_gene: NA
j_gene: TRBJ2-3
abundance: many
v_gene: TRBV7-7

CDR3nt: TGCGCCAGCAGCTTGTTGTCAGGGGTTTGGCAGGCGTATGAGCAGTTCTTC
CDR3aa: CASSLLSGVWQAYEQFF
d_gene: NA
j_gene: TRBJ2-1
abundance: many
v_gene: TRBV5-1

CDR3nt: TGTGCCAGCGACAGGGGTAGACTTTATCAGCCCCAGCATTTT
CDR3aa: CASDRGRLYQPQHF
d_gene: TRBD1
j_gene: TRBJ1-5
abundance: many
v_gene: TRBV28

CDR3nt: TGTGCCAGCAGTTACTTGGAGGTCTATGGCTACACCTTC
CDR3aa: CASSYLEVYGYTF
d_gene: NA
j_gene: TRBJ1-2
abundance: many
v_gene: TRBV6-2/TRBV6-3

CDR3nt: TGTGCCAGCAGCATAGCCGTTGAAGCTTTCTTT
CDR3aa: CASSIAVEAFF
d_gene: NA
j_gene: TRBJ1-1
abundance: many
v_gene: TRBV5-6

CDR3nt: TGCGCCAGCAGCCCTCCAAACGTCTATTCGGATACGCAGTATTTT
CDR3aa: CASSPPNVYSDTQYF
d_gene: NA
j_gene: TRBJ2-3
abundance: many
v_gene: TRBV5-1

CDR3nt: TGCAGCGTTGGTAAATTTGGGGCGGGAGGGCCGGAAGAGACCCAGTACTTC
CDR3aa: CSVGKFGAGGPEETQYF
d_gene: TRBD2
j_gene: TRBJ2-5
abundance: many
v_gene: TRBV29-1

CDR3nt: TGCGCCAGCAGCCAAGAAAACTTCCGGACCACTGAAGCTTTCTTT
CDR3aa: CASSQENFRTTEAFF
d_gene: NA
j_gene: TRBJ1-1
abundance: many
v_gene: TRBV4-3

CDR3nt: TGCAGTGCACCCGATGGGCGGAGCCGCACAGATACGCAGTATTTT
CDR3aa: CSAPDGRSRTDTQYF
d_gene: NA
j_gene: TRBJ2-3
abundance: medium-sized
v_gene: TRBV20-1

CDR3nt: TGCGCCAGCAGCCAATGGGCGGGTAGTCAGCCCCAGCATTTT
CDR3aa: CASSQWAGSQPQHF
d_gene: NA
j_gene: TRBJ1-5
abundance: many
v_gene: TRBV4-3

CDR3nt: TGTGCCAGCAGGGGGGGGGCGGAAGACACTGAAGCTTTCTTT
CDR3aa: CASRGGAEDTEAFF
d_gene: NA
j_gene: TRBJ1-1
abundance: many
v_gene: TRBV27

CDR3nt: TGTGCCAGCAGTTTTGGGGGACCCTACAATGAGCAGTTCTTC
CDR3aa: CASSFGGPYNEQFF
d_gene: NA
j_gene: TRBJ2-1
abundance: many
v_gene: TRBV27

CDR3nt: TGTGCCAGCAGCTTAAGGGAGGTCCTTAACACTGAAGCTTTCTTT
CDR3aa: CASSLREVLNTEAFF
d_gene: NA
j_gene: TRBJ1-1
abundance: many
v_gene: TRBV11-2

CDR3nt: TGTGCCAGCAGCGGCAGGGGCGTCTCCCCCTCCTACGAGCAGTACTTC
CDR3aa: CASSGRGVSPSYEQYF
d_gene: NA
j_gene: TRBJ2-7
abundance: medium-sized
v_gene: TRBV5-5

CDR3nt: TGCGCCAGCAGCCAAGATCGGGCTAGCGGAGCTAGCTCCTACGAGCAGTACTTC
CDR3aa: CASSQDRASGASSYEQYF
d_gene: TRBD2
j_gene: TRBJ2-7
abundance: many
v_gene: TRBV4-3

CDR3nt: TGTGCCACCCCCCTGGGGAACACACTCTTTAATCAGCCCCAGCATTTT
CDR3aa: CATPLGNTLFNQPQHF
d_gene: NA
j_gene: TRBJ1-5
abundance: many
v_gene: TRBV7-2

CDR3nt: TGTGCCAGCAGCTCGGGACTAGGCACAGATACGCAGTATTTT
CDR3aa: CASSSGLGTDTQYF
d_gene: TRBD2
j_gene: TRBJ2-3
abundance: many
v_gene: TRBV7-2

CDR3nt: TGTGCCAGTGGGAGGGGGCCGGGCTCCTACGAGCAGTACTTC
CDR3aa: CASGRGPGSYEQYF
d_gene: NA
j_gene: TRBJ2-7
abundance: many
v_gene: TRBV6-1

CDR3nt: TGCAGTGCCAGCCCTTCGGGAGGTAACTACGAGCAGTACTTC
CDR3aa: CSASPSGGNYEQYF
d_gene: TRBD2
j_gene: TRBJ2-7
abundance: medium-sized
v_gene: TRBV20-1

CDR3nt: TGTGCCAGCAGTAGCGGCGGGAGTTCCCCCGAGCAGTACTTC
CDR3aa: CASSSGGSSPEQYF
d_gene: TRBD2
j_gene: TRBJ2-7
abundance: many
v_gene: TRBV2

CDR3nt: TGTGCCAGTAAAGGGACAGGGGCCTACGAGCAGTACTTC
CDR3aa: CASKGTGAYEQYF
d_gene: TRBD1
j_gene: TRBJ2-7
abundance: NA
v_gene: TRBV19

CDR3nt: TGTGCCAGCAGCACCGCCCGAGCGGACACTGAAGCTTTCTTT
CDR3aa: CASSTARADTEAFF
d_gene: NA
j_gene: TRBJ1-1
abundance: many
v_gene: TRBV11-3

CDR3nt: TGTGCCAGCAGTTACTCGGAGAGAAACGAGCAGTACTTC
CDR3aa: CASSYSERNEQYF
d_gene: NA
j_gene: TRBJ2-7
abundance: many
v_gene: TRBV6-5

CDR3nt: TGCGCCAGCAGCCCCAAAGGGACTAGCGGGAGTTATAGCGGGGAGCTGTTTTTT
CDR3aa: CASSPKGTSGSYSGELFF
d_gene: TRBD2
j_gene: TRBJ2-2
abundance: many
v_gene: TRBV4-3

CDR3nt: TGCGCCAGCAGCCAAGATCAGACGTACCAAGAGACCCAGTACTTC
CDR3aa: CASSQDQTYQETQYF
d_gene: NA
j_gene: TRBJ2-5
abundance: medium-sized
v_gene: TRBV4-1

CDR3nt: TGTACCTTCAGTAACGACCCTTACAGTGCAACTAATGAAAAACTGTTTTTT
CDR3aa: CTFSNDPYSATNEKLFF
d_gene: NA
j_gene: TRBJ1-4
abundance: NA
v_gene: TRBV2

CDR3nt: TGTGCCAGCAGCTCGCTGGGACAGGCTTATGGCTACACCTTC
CDR3aa: CASSSLGQAYGYTF
d_gene: TRBD1
j_gene: TRBJ1-2
abundance: NA
v_gene: TRBV5-4